This passage covers 24 T cell receptor beta chains from one sample sequenced in a study of OX40 agonist ivuxolimab in advanced cancers. TCRdb's table, derived via immunoSEQ multiplex PCR, lists solely in-frame clones and lacks some. The sample carries roughly 110,000 clones, 90% recorded once. The specimen comprised CD4+ or CD8+ T cells sorted from blood, sampled in a trial of the OX40 agonist ivuxolimab. The receptors were gathered from an adult with an advanced solid tumor such as melanoma, head and neck, liver or kidney cancer.

This clone was picked up one time. This chain joins TRBV9 and TRBJ2-1, with 7 bases identical to TRBD2. The V segment lost 5 bases and the J segment 8 bases; nucleotides outside the gene matches: 10. In germline, CDR1 is SGDLS, CDR2 YYNGEE. The CDR3 is 14 amino acids. This CDR3 reads CASSGTTSSDEQFF. The DNA for the CDR3 is TGTGCCAGCAGTGGTACGACTAGCTCAGATGAGCAGTTCTTC.

CDR3 sequence (DNA): TGTGCCAGCAGGGGACGGCCGAACACTGAAGCTTTCTTT. Translated: CASRGRPNTEAFF. The chain joins TRBV5-6 to TRBJ1-1; possible D gene TRBD1, 5 bases. V was trimmed by 5 bases and J by 1 base, leaving 9 bases between them. This CDR3 contains 13 residues. Germline lookup yields CDR1 SGHDT and CDR2 YYEEEE. Variable domain in full (rest from reference TRBV5-6 and TRBJ1-1): DAGVTQSPTHLIKTRGQQVTLRCSPKSGHDTVSWYQQALGQGPQFIFQYYEEEERQRGNFPDRFSGHQFPNYSSELNVNALLLGDSALYLCASRGRPNTEAFFGQGTRLTVV.

This clone was detected only once. The chain couples TRBV11-3 to TRBJ2-3; either TRBD1 or TRBD2 may supply D (5 bases each). V was clipped by 6 bases and J by 2 bases, with 21 bases between them. In germline, CDR1 is SGHNT, CDR2 YENEEA. The CDR3 runs to 17 residues. The CDR3 DNA follows: TGTGCCAGCAGTCTGACTAACTCGGGGCCCAACACAGATACGCAGTATTTT. Protein sequence: CASSLTNSGPNTDTQYF.

This clone has a handful of counts. This chain uses TRBV15 with TRBJ1-1; D might be TRBD1 (5 bases). The CDR3 sequence is 13 residues long. V was pared by 5 bases and J by 2 bases, with 9 bases between. From germline, CDR1 is LNHNV and CDR2 YYDKDF (reference sequence). The CDR3 reads CATSGTLNTEAFF. Written as DNA, the CDR3 is TGTGCCACCAGCGGGACCCTAAACACTGAAGCTTTCTTT.

This sequence joins TRBV30 and TRBJ2-1; D uncertain. Looked up from germline, CDR1 is GTSNPN and CDR2 is SVGIG (reference sequence). The CDR3 has 12 amino acids. The ends were cut back, 0 bases at V and 6 bases at J, with 6 bases in the middle. The CDR3 DNA follows: TGTGCCTGGAGTGTGTCAATCAATGAGCAGTTCTTC. This translates into CAWSVSINEQFF.

J is TRBJ2-1 and V is TRBV7-2, with D possibly called TRBD1 or TRBD2 (5 bases each). The CDR3 has 13 amino acids. Looked up from germline, CDR1 is SGHTA and CDR2 is FQGNSA. The V end was cut by 4 bases, the J end by 7 bases, with 11 bases between. This CDR3 is CASSWGRLNEQFF. The CDR3 bases are TGTGCCAGCAGCTGGGGACGACTAAATGAGCAGTTCTTC. The complete variable domain, with remaining parts taken from reference TRBV7-2 and TRBJ2-1, reads GAGVSQSPSNKVTEKGKDVELRCDPISGHTALYWYRQSLGQGLEFLIYFQGNSAPDKSGLPSDRFSAERTGGSVSTLTIQRTQQEDSAVYLCASSWGRLNEQFFGPGTRLTVL.

The chain employs TRBV9 and TRBJ2-1; the match to TRBD1 covers 9 bases. The CDR3 sequence is 16 residues long. J lost 1 base, V lost 6 bases, and 8 bases had no gene match. CDR1 is SGDLS, CDR2 YYNGEE, per germline. The CDR3 is CASILGQGFSYNEQFF. CDR3 sequence (DNA): TGTGCCAGCATCCTAGGACAGGGGTTTTCCTACAATGAGCAGTTCTTC.

The chain recombines TRBV2 with TRBJ1-4, with a weak D call TRBD1 (5 bases). The V end lost 4 bases, the J end lost 7 bases, and 16 bases lay between the germline ends. CDR3 length: 15 amino acids. From germline, CDR1 is SNHLY and CDR2 FYNNEI. This chain's CDR3 is CASSVGDWVGEKLFF. The CDR3 DNA sequence: TGTGCCAGCAGTGTGGGGGATTGGGTGGGTGAAAAACTGTTTTTT.

This chain links TRBV4-3 with TRBJ1-6; TRBD1 matches at 10 bases. The CDR3 contains 16 residues. Germline CDR1 reads LGHNA; CDR2 reads YSLEER. J lost 5 bases, V lost 3 bases, and 4 bases had no gene match. CDR3 nucleotides: TGCGCCAGCAGCCATTCGGACAGGGGGAATAATTCACCCCTCCACTTT. It specifies CASSHSDRGNNSPLHF.

The rearrangement uses TRBV4-3 and TRBJ1-1; D remains unclear. V dropped 1 base and J dropped 6 bases, with 9 bases sitting between them. Looked up from germline, CDR1 is LGHNA and CDR2 is YSLEER. This CDR3 has 13 residues. The CDR3 sequence is CASSQVGRAEAFF. The CDR3 DNA reads as TGCGCCAGCAGCCAAGTGGGGAGGGCTGAAGCTTTCTTT.

This clone was seen just once. This chain uses TRBV4-3 with TRBJ1-2; D is possibly TRBD1 (5 bases). The CDR3 runs 15 residues. V dropped 1 base and J dropped 6 bases, with 15 bases sitting between them. Germline V gives CDR1 LGHNA, CDR2 YSLEER. CDR3 DNA: TGCGCCAGCAGCCAAGGCCTCGGGACCCAGAATGGCTACACCTTC. Protein sequence: CASSQGLGTQNGYTF.

This clone was detected only a few times. This sequence joins TRBV4-3 and TRBJ1-1; a weak D match, TRBD1 (5 bases). CDR1 and CDR2 from the germline V gene are LGHNA and YSLEER. This CDR3 has 16 amino acids. The V gene lost 4 bases and the J gene lost 8 bases, with 23 bases spanning the gap. DNA of the CDR3: TGCGCCAGCAGCCTCTTAAACTACAGGTACCCGGAGGAAGCTTTCTTT. Encoded protein: CASSLLNYRYPEEAFF.

The J gene is TRBJ2-1, the V gene TRBV30; unclear D gene. The CDR3 is made up of 11 amino acids. Trimming pared 4 bases from V and 7 bases from J, leaving 8 bases between. The germline gives CDR1 GTSNPN, CDR2 SVGIG (reference sequence). The DNA of the CDR3 is TGTGCCTGGAAAGTGGGAAATGAGCAGTTCTTC. It translates to CAWKVGNEQFF.

The V call is TRBV23-1, the J call TRBJ1-1, with 8 nucleotides matching TRBD1. TRBV23-1 qualifies as an ORF whose function is uncertain. The CDR3 sequence is 12 residues long. With V trimmed by 2 bases and J by 11 bases, 4 bases remained unmatched. The CDR3 loop is CASSQRTGSAFF. The CDR3 DNA follows: TGCGCCAGCAGTCAACGGACAGGGTCGGCTTTCTTT.

The chain couples TRBV9 to TRBJ2-1; TRBD2 is a possible D gene (6 bases). CDR3 length equals 13 residues. V was cut by 0 bases and J by 9 bases, with 10 bases left in between. Looked up from germline, CDR1 is SGDLS and CDR2 is YYNGEE. The CDR3 sequence: CASSVDGRGEQFF. The CDR3 nucleotides are TGTGCCAGCAGCGTAGACGGGCGGGGTGAGCAGTTCTTC.

The J gene is TRBJ1-2, the V gene TRBV19; D is unresolved. The germline V gene encodes CDR1 LNHDA and CDR2 SQIVND (reference sequence). The CDR3 consists of 16 residues. Trimming removed 8 bases from V and 0 bases from J, with 19 bases in between. The CDR3 loop reads CASSQTRNLANYGYTF. The CDR3 region has the DNA TGTGCCAGTTCCCAGACAAGAAATTTAGCTAACTATGGCTACACCTTC. The full variable domain, its missing parts supplied by reference TRBV19 and TRBJ1-2, is DGGITQSPKYLFRKEGQNVTLSCEQNLNHDAMYWYRQDPGQGLRLIYYSQIVNDFQKGDIAEGYSVSREKKESFPLTVTSAQKNPTAFYLCASSQTRNLANYGYTFGSGTRLTVV.

This rearrangement joins TRBV5-6 to TRBJ1-6; tentatively, D is TRBD1 (6 bases). Germline values: CDR1 SGHDT, CDR2 YYEEEE. Trimming shortened V by 2 bases and J by 10 bases, and 13 bases separated the two germline ends. CDR3 length: 14 residues. DNA of the CDR3: TGTGCCAGCAGCTTCGGACAGTTCTCCTCACCCCTCCACTTT. Translated, it gives CASSFGQFSSPLHF.

The rearrangement links TRBV5-6 to TRBJ2-7; the D is unclear. Trimming left V 2 bases short and J 6 bases short, with 9 bases between. The CDR3 totals 12 residues. The germline V gene encodes CDR1 SGHDT and CDR2 YYEEEE. CDR3 in amino acids: CASSFHATEQYF. In DNA, the CDR3 is TGTGCCAGCAGCTTTCACGCCACCGAGCAGTACTTC.

This chain joins TRBV27 and TRBJ1-2; 9 bases map to TRBD1. The CDR3 is made up of 15 amino acids. J gave up 3 bases and V 5 bases, and 7 bases lay outside the gene matches. Germline lookup yields CDR1 MNHEY and CDR2 SMNVEV (reference sequence). The CDR3 region has the DNA TGTGCCAGCAGTCCGGGACAGGGCTGGGACTATGGCTACACCTTC. Protein product: CASSPGQGWDYGYTF.

V is TRBV18 and J is TRBJ1-5; weak D call: TRBD1 (5 bases). This CDR3 has 17 amino acids. Trimming took off 5 bases at V and 0 bases at J, with 17 bases between the two ends. Germline V gene sequence: CDR1 KGHSH, CDR2 LQKENI. The CDR3 region has the DNA TGTGCCAGCTCAGGTGGGACTGAATCTTATAGCAATCAGCCCCAGCATTTT. This sequence encodes CASSGGTESYSNQPQHF.

Turning to this clone: The junction differs from germline at one of its ends, possibly a read error. The chain is built from TRBV7-2 and TRBJ1-6, with TRBD1 matching over 8 bases. CDR3 length: 16 residues. Germline V lookup: CDR1 SGHTA, CDR2 FQGNSA. The chain's CDR3 is CASSLAQGANNSPLHF. CDR3 sequence (DNA): TGTGCCAGCAGTTTAGCCCAGGGGGCAAATAATTCACCCCTCCACTTT.

This chain's CDR3 is CSVDGQGDTQYF. The CDR3 region has the DNA TGCAGCGTTGATGGGCAGGGTGACACCCAGTACTTC. The chain joins TRBV29-1 to TRBJ2-5; possible D gene TRBD1, 5 bases. V dropped 3 bases and J dropped 8 bases, with 13 bases sitting between them. The germline V gene encodes CDR1 SQVTM and CDR2 ANQGSEA. There are 12 residues in the CDR3.

This chain uses TRBV10-3 with TRBJ1-5, with a possible D match to TRBD1 (5 bases). Germline V gene lookup returns CDR1 ENHRY and CDR2 SYGVKD. The V end was cut by 0 bases, the J end by 8 bases, with 5 bases between. The CDR3 contains 12 residues. Here the CDR3 DNA reads TGTGCCATCAGTGAGTCAGGGGAGCCCCAGCATTTT. Its translation: CAISESGEPQHF.

The chain combines TRBV7-9 with TRBJ2-3; D gene unclear. Trimming removed 3 bases from V and 2 bases from J, with 9 bases in between. The CDR3 is made up of 14 amino acids. From germline, CDR1 is SEHNR and CDR2 FQNEAQ (reference sequence). CDR3 sequence (DNA): TGTGCCAGCAGCTTGAGTGGAACCACAGATACGCAGTATTTT. Its translation: CASSLSGTTDTQYF.